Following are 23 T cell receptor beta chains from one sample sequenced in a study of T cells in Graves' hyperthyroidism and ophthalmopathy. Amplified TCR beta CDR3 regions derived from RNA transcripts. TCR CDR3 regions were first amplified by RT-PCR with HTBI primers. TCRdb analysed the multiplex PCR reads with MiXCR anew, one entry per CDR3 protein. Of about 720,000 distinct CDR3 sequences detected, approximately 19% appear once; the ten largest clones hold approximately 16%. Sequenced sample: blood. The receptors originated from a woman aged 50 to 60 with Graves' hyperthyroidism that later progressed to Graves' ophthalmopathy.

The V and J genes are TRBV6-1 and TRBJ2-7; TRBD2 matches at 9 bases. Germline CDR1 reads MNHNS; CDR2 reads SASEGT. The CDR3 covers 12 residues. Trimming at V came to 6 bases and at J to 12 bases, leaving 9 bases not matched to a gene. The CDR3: CASSWSGGMWYF. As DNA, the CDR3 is TGTGCCAGCAGCTGGAGCGGGGGGATGTGGTACTTC.

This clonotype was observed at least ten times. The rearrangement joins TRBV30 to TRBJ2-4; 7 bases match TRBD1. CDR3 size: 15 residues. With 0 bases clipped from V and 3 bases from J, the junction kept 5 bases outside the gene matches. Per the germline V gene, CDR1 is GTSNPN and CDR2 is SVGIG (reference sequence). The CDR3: CAWSVQGISKNIQYF. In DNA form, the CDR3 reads TGTGCCTGGAGTGTACAGGGGATCAGCAAAAACATTCAGTACTTC.

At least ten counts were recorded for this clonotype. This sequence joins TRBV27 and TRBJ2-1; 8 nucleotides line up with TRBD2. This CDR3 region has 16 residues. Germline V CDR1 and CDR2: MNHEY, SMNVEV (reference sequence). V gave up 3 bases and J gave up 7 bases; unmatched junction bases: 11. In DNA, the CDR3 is TGTGCCAGCAGTTTGAGCGGGGGTAGGTTTGGTAATGAGCAGTTCTTC. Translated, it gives CASSLSGGRFGNEQFF.

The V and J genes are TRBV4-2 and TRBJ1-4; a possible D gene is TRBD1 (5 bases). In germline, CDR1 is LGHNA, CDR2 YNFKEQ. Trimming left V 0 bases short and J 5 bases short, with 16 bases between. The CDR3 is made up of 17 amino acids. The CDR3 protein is CASSQENTGGGNEKLFF. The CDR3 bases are TGTGCCAGCAGCCAAGAAAACACTGGGGGGGGAAATGAAAAACTGTTTTTT.

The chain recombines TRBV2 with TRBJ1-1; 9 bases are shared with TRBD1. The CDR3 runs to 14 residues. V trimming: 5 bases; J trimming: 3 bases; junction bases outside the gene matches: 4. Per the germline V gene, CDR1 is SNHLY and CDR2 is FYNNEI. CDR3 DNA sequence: TGTGCCAGCAGTTACAGGGGGCGGGACACTGAAGCTTTCTTT. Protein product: CASSYRGRDTEAFF.

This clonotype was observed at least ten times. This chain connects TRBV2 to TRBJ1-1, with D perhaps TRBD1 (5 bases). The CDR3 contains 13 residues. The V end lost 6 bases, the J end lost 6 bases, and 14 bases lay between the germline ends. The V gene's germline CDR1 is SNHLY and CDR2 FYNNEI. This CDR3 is CASRPALTAEAFF. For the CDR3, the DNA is TGTGCCAGCAGGCCAGCGCTGACAGCTGAAGCTTTCTTT. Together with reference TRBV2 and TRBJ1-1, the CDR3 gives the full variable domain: EPEVTQTPSHQVTQMGQEVILRCVPISNHLYFYWYRQILGQKVEFLVSFYNNEISEKSEIFDDQFSVERPDGSNFTLKIRSTKLEDSAMYFCASRPALTAEAFFGQGTRLTVV.

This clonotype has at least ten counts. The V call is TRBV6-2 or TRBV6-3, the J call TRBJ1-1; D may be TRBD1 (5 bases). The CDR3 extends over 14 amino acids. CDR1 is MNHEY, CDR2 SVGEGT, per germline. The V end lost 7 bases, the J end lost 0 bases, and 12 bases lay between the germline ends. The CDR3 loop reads CASKDGGLNTEAFF. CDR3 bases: TGTGCCAGCAAGGACGGGGGGTTGAACACTGAAGCTTTCTTT.

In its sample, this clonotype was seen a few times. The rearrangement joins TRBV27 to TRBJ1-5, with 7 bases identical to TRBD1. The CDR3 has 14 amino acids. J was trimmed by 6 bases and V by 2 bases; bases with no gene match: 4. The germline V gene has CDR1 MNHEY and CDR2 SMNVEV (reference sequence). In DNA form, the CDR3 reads TGTGCCAGCAGTTTAGCCAGGGGGGGTCAGCCCCAGCATTTT. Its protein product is CASSLARGGQPQHF.

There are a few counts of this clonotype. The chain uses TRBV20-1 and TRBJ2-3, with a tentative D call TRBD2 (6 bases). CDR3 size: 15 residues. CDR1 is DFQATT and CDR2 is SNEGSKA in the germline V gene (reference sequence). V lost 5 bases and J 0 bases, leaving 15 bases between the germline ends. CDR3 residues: CSARSLASSTDTQYF. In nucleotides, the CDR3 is TGCAGTGCTCGCTCCCTAGCGTCTAGCACAGATACGCAGTATTTT.

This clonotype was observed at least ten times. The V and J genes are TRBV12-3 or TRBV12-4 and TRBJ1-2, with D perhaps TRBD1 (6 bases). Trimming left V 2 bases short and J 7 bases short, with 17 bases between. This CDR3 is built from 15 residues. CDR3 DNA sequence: TGTGCCAGCAGTTTACTGAGGACAGCCTCGGGTGGCTACACCTTC. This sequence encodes CASSLLRTASGGYTF.

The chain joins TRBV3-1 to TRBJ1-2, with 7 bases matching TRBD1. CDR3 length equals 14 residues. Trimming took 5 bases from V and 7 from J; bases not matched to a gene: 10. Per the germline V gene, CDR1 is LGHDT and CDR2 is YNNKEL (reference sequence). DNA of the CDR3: TGTGCCAGCAGCTCAGCAGACAGGGTTAGTGGCTACACCTTC. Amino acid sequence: CASSSADRVSGYTF.

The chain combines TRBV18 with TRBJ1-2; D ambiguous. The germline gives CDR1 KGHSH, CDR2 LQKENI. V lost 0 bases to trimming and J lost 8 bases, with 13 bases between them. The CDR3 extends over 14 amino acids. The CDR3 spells CASSPPGFQEGYTF. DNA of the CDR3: TGTGCCAGCTCACCACCGGGTTTTCAGGAGGGCTACACCTTC. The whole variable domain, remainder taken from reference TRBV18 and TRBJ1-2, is NAGVMQNPRHLVRRRGQEARLRCSPMKGHSHVYWYRQLPEEGLKFMVYLQKENIIDESGMPKERFSAEFPKEGPSILRIQQVVRGDSAAYFCASSPPGFQEGYTFGSGTRLTVV.

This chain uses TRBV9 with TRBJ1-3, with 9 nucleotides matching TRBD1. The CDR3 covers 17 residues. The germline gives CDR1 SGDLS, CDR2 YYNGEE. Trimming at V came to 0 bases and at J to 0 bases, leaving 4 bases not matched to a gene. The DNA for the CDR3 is TGTGCCAGCAGCGTAGTAGGGACAGGGAACTCTGGAAACACCATATATTTT. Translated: CASSVVGTGNSGNTIYF.

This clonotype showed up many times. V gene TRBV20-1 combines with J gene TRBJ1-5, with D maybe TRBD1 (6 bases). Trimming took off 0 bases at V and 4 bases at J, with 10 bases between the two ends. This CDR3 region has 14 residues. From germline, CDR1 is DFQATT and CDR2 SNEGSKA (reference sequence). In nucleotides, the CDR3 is TGCAGTGCTAGAGAACAGGGAGGGAATCAGCCCCAGCATTTT. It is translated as CSAREQGGNQPQHF.

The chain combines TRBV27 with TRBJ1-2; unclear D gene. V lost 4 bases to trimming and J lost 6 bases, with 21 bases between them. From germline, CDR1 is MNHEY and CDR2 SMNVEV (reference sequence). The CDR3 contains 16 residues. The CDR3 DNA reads TGTGCCAGCAGTTCCGTAAAACCCTCGGCCCTAGATGGCTACACCTTC. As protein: CASSSVKPSALDGYTF.

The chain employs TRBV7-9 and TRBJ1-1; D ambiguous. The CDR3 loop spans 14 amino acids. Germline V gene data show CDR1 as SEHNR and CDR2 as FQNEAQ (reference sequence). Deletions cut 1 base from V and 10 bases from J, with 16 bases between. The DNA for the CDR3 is TGTGCCAGCAGCTTAGGGGGTGCGGTGTCGGGAGCTTTCTTT. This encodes CASSLGGAVSGAFF.

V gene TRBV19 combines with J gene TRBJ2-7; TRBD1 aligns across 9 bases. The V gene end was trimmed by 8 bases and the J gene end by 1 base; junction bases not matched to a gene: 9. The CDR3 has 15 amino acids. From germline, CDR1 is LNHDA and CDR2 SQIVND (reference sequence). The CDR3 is CASAQPGQGSYEQYF. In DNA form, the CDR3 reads TGTGCCAGTGCACAACCGGGACAGGGTTCCTACGAGCAGTACTTC.

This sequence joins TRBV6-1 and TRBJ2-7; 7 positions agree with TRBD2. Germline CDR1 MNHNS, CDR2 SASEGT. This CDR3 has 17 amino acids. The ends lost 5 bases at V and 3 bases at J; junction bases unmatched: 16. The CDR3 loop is CASSRRFSRGVHYEQYF. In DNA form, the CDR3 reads TGTGCCAGCAGTCGCCGATTTTCCCGGGGGGTCCACTACGAGCAGTACTTC.

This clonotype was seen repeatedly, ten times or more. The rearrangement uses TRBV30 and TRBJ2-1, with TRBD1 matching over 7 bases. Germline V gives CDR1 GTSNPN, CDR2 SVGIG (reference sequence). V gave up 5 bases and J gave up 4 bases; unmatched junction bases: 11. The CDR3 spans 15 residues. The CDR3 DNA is TGTGCCTGGTACTTAGGGACAGAGGTTTACAATGAGCAGTTCTTC. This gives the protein CAWYLGTEVYNEQFF.

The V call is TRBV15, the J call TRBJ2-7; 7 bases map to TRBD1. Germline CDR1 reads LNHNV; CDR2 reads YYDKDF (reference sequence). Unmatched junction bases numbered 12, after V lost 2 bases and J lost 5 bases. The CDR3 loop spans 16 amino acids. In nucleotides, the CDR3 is TGTGCCACCAGCAGAACCTCACAGGGGCCTCGGGACGAGCAGTACTTC. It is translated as CATSRTSQGPRDEQYF.

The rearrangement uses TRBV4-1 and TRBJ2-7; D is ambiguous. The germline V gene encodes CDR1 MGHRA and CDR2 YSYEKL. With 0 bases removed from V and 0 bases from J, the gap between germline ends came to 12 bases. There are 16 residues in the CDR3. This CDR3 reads CASSQEAAGSSYEQYF. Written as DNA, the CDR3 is TGCGCCAGCAGCCAAGAAGCTGCCGGAAGCTCCTACGAGCAGTACTTC.

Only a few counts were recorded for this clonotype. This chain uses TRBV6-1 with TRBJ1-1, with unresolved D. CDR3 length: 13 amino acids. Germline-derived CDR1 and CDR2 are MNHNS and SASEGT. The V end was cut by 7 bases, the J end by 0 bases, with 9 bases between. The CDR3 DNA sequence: TGTGCCAGCACCGACCCCCTGAACACTGAAGCTTTCTTT. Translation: CASTDPLNTEAFF.

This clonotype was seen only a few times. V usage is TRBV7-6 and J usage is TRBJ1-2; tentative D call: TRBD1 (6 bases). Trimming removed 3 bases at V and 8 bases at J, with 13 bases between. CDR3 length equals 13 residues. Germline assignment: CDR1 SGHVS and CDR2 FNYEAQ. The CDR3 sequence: CASSLGHRLGYTF. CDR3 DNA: TGTGCCAGCAGCTTGGGACATCGGCTCGGCTACACCTTC.